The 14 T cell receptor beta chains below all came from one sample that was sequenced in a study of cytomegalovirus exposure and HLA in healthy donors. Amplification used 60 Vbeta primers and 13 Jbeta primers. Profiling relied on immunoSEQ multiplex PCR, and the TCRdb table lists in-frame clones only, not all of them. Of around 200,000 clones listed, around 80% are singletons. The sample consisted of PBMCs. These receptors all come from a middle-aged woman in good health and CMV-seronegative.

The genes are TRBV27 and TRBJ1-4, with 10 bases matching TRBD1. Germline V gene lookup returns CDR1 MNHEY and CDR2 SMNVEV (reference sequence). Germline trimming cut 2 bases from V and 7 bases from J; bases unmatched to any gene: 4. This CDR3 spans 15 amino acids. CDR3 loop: CASSLTGTGAEKLFF. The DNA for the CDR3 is TGTGCCAGCAGTTTAACGGGGACAGGGGCTGAAAAACTGTTTTTT.

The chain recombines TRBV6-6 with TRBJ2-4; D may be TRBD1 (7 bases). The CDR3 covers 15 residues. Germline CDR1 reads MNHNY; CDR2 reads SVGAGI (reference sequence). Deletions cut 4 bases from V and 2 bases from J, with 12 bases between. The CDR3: CASSSTGRTKNIQYF. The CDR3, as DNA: TGTGCCAGCAGTTCGACAGGGAGGACCAAAAACATTCAGTACTTC.

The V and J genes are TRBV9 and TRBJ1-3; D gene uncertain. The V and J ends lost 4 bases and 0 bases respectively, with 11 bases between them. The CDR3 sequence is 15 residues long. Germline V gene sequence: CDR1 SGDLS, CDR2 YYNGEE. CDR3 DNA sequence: TGTGCCAGCAGCCCGGAGGGTAGCTCTGGAAACACCATATATTTT. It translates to CASSPEGSSGNTIYF.

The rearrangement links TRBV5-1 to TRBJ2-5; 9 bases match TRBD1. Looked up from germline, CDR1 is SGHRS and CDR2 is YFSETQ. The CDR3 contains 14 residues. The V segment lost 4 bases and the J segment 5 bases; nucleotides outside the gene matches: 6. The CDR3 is CASSAGTGRETQYF. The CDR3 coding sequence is TGCGCCAGCAGCGCCGGGACAGGGAGGGAGACCCAGTACTTC.

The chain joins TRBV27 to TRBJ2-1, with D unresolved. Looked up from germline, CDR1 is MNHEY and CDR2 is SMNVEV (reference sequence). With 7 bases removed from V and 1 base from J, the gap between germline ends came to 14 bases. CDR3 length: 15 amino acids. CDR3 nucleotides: TGTGCCAGCACGCACGTGGCTGATTCCTACAATGAGCAGTTCTTC. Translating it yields CASTHVADSYNEQFF.

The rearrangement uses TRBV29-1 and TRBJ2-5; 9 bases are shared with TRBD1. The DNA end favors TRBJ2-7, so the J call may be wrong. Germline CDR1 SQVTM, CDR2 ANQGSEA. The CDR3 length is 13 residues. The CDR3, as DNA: TGCAGCGTGCGACGGACAGGGGATTACGAGCAGTACTTC. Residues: CSVRRTGDYEQYF.

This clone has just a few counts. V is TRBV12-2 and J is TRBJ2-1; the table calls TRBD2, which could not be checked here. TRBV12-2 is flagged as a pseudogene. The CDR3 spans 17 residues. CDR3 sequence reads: CASRLPREGSSYNEQFF. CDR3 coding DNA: TGTGCAAGTCGCTTACCCCGAGAGGGTAGCTCCTACAATGAGCAGTTCTTC.

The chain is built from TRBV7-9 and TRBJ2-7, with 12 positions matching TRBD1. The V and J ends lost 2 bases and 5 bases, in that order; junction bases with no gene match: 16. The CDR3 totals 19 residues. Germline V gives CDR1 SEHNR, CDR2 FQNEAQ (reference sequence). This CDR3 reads CASSLNGGTGGARRNEQYF. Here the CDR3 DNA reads TGTGCCAGCAGCTTAAATGGCGGGACAGGGGGCGCGAGAAGGAACGAGCAGTACTTC. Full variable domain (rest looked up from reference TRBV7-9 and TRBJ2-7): DTGVSQNPRHKITKRGQNVTFRCDPISEHNRLYWYRQTLGQGPEFLTYFQNEAQLEKSRLLSDRFSAERPKGSFSTLEIQRTEQGDSAMYLCASSLNGGTGGARRNEQYFGPGTRLTVT.

The CDR3 region has the DNA TGCGCCAGCAGCCCGGAAGGGACTTCAGAGACCCAGTACTTC. This codes for CASSPEGTSETQYF. V is TRBV5-1 and J is TRBJ2-5, with D possibly matching TRBD2 (6 bases). V shed 4 bases and J shed 4 bases, with 14 bases lying between them. CDR1 is SGHRS and CDR2 is YFSETQ in the germline V gene. The CDR3 is 14 residues long.

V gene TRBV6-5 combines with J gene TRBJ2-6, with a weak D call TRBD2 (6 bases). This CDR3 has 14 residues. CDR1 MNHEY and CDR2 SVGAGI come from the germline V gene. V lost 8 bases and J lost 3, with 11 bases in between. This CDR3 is CASLPGLGANVLTF. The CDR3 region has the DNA TGTGCCAGCCTCCCGGGACTTGGGGCCAACGTCCTGACTTTC.

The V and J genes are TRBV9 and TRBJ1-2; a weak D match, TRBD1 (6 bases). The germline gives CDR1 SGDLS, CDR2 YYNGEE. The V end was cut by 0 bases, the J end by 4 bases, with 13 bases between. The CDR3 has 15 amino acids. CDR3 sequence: CASSVDGQICYGYTF. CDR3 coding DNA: TGTGCCAGCAGCGTAGATGGACAGATATGCTATGGCTACACCTTC.

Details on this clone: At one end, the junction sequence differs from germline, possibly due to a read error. This CDR3 reads CASSYDRRSLNYGCTF. CDR3 sequence (DNA): TGTGCCAGCAGTTACGACCGAAGAAGCCTCAACTATGGCTGCACCTTC. This rearrangement joins TRBV6-5 to TRBJ1-2, with unresolved D. CDR3 length equals 16 residues. The germline CDR1 and CDR2 sequences are MNHEY and SVGAGI.

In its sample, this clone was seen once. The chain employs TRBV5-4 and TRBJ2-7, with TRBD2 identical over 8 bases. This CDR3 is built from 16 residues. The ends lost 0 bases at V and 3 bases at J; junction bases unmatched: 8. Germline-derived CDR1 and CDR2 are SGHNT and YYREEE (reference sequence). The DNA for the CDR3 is TGTGCCAGCAGCTTGGGGGGTAGCGGGGCCTTCTACGAGCAGTACTTC. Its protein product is CASSLGGSGAFYEQYF.

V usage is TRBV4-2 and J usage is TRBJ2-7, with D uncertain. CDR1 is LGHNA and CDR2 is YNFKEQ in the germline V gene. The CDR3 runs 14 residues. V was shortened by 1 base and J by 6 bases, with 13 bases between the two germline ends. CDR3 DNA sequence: TGTGCCAGCAGCCAAGTAACCGAGACGGGCGAGCAGTACTTC. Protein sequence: CASSQVTETGEQYF.